These T cell receptor beta chains were read from a single sample in a study of identical twins' blood T cells. TCRdb independently ran MiXCR on the 5' RACE reads; one entry per CDR3 protein. The sample includes 300,000 to 450,000 distinct CDR3 sequences, around 30% of them seen just once. What was sequenced was PBMCs. The receptors derive from a woman aged 18-49 years in good health. CDR3s include the opening cysteine and the closing phenylalanine or tryptophan. Each record gives: D gene, clone size, V gene, J gene, CDR3 protein, CDR3 DNA. The D gene is left open where the match is weak. The size entry is marked missing in some rows and otherwise reads once, few, many or a size class.

>NA|few|TRBV5-6|TRBJ1-4
CASSFVREEKLFF
TGTGCCAGCAGCTTTGTCAGAGAAGAAAAACTGTTTTTT
>NA|NA|TRBV19|TRBJ2-1
CASNQRATYNEQFF
TGTGCCAGTAATCAGCGGGCGACCTACAATGAGCAGTTCTTC
>TRBD2|few|TRBV27|TRBJ2-2
CASRYGSGESGELFF
TGTGCCAGCAGATATGGTAGCGGGGAGTCCGGGGAGCTGTTTTTT
>NA|few|TRBV20-1|TRBJ1-3
CSLPHHSGNTIYF
TGCAGTCTCCCCCACCATTCTGGAAACACCATATATTTT
>NA|NA|TRBV14|TRBJ1-6
CASNPVDNSPLHF
TGTGCCAGCAACCCCGTGGATAATTCACCCCTCCACTTT
>NA|many|TRBV5-6|TRBJ1-5
CASNLETSPLGNQPQHF
TGTGCCAGCAATCTTGAGACATCTCCTCTGGGCAATCAGCCCCAGCATTTT
>NA|few|TRBV6-2/TRBV6-3|TRBJ2-1
CASSGRTDEQFF
TGTGCCAGCAGTGGCCGTACCGATGAGCAGTTCTTC
>NA|NA|TRBV7-9|TRBJ2-7
CASSPLSGISSEQYF
TGTGCCAGCAGCCCTCTAAGCGGAATTAGTAGCGAGCAGTACTTC
>NA|NA|TRBV19|TRBJ1-2
CASSIGGTYGYTF
TGTGCCAGTAGTATCGGAGGGACCTATGGCTACACCTTC
>NA|NA|TRBV9|TRBJ1-3
CASSQGSHSGNTIYF
TGTGCCAGCAGCCAAGGGTCCCACTCTGGAAACACCATATATTTT
>NA|few|TRBV3-1|TRBJ2-6
CASSPRVRSTKGANVLTF
TGTGCCAGCAGCCCTCGGGTCCGCTCAACGAAAGGGGCCAACGTCCTGACTTTC
>TRBD1|few|TRBV10-3|TRBJ1-5
CAISEDRGGNQPQHF
TGTGCCATCAGTGAGGACAGGGGCGGCAATCAGCCCCAGCATTTT
>TRBD1|NA|TRBV7-9|TRBJ1-2
CASSRQGLNGYTF
TGTGCCAGCAGCAGACAGGGACTGAATGGCTACACCTTC
>TRBD1|NA|TRBV5-4|TRBJ1-2
CASRPGQGLGGYTF
TGTGCCAGCAGACCGGGACAGGGATTGGGTGGCTACACCTTC
>TRBD1|NA|TRBV20-1|TRBJ1-5
CSAPARQGLSNQPQHF
TGCAGTGCTCCTGCTAGACAGGGTTTGAGCAATCAGCCCCAGCATTTT
>TRBD2|NA|TRBV5-4|TRBJ2-5
CASSLALAGTETQYF
TGTGCCAGCAGCTTGGCACTAGCGGGAACAGAGACCCAGTACTTC
>NA|NA|TRBV7-3|TRBJ1-1
CASSLRQDTEAFF
TGTGCCAGCAGCTTAAGGCAGGACACTGAAGCTTTCTTT
>NA|few|TRBV19|TRBJ2-1
CASSREGYSSYNEQFF
TGTGCCAGTAGTAGAGAGGGCTATAGCTCCTACAATGAGCAGTTCTTC
>TRBD1|NA|TRBV20-1|TRBJ1-4
CSVRGDRVGGDEKLFF
TGCAGTGTTAGAGGGGACAGGGTCGGGGGGGATGAAAAACTGTTTTTT